The 14 T cell receptor beta chains listed next were all sequenced from one sample in a study of T cells in Graves' hyperthyroidism and ophthalmopathy. RNA transcripts gave rise to amplified TCR beta CDR3 regions. The HTBI primer set was used in a first-round RT-PCR of the TCR CDR3. TCRdb called the multiplex PCR reads again in MiXCR, with one record for every CDR3 protein. In the table there are 250,000 to 400,000 distinct CDR3 sequences, around 15% of which are singletons. Source material: blood. All receptors derive from a woman in her forties with Graves' ophthalmopathy.

The chain employs TRBV29-1 and TRBJ1-2, with D tentatively TRBD1 (5 bases). Germline V gene data show CDR1 as SQVTM and CDR2 as ANQGSEA. The length of the CDR3 is 17 residues. V was clipped by 6 bases and J by 8 bases, with 31 bases between them. In nucleotides, the CDR3 is TGCAGCGTAAACAGAGCGCTTCCGGGGCTCTCCAGGAACGGCTACACCTTC. This codes for CSVNRALPGLSRNGYTF.

This clonotype has a count of ten or more. The gene calls are TRBV12-3 or TRBV12-4 and TRBJ2-1, with 16 bases lining up with TRBD2. The CDR3 is made up of 19 amino acids. V lost 3 bases and J lost 7; bases outside the gene matches: 12. The CDR3 protein is CASSFDTGTSGGAGNEQFF. The CDR3 DNA sequence: TGTGCCAGCAGTTTCGATACCGGGACTAGCGGGGGGGCAGGGAATGAGCAGTTCTTC.

CDR3 nucleotides: TGTGCCATCAGCGTACTAGCTGGGGACGGTGAGCAGTTCTTC. It encodes CAISVLAGDGEQFF. This sequence joins TRBV10-3 and TRBJ2-1, with D maybe TRBD2 (6 bases). The germline V and J ends were trimmed by 6 bases and 9 bases, with 18 bases remaining between them. The CDR3 covers 14 residues. The V gene's germline CDR1 is ENHRY and CDR2 SYGVKD.

This clonotype was picked up many times. The chain has TRBV20-1 and TRBJ2-3, with 8 bases matching TRBD2. Germline V lookup: CDR1 DFQATT, CDR2 SNEGSKA (reference sequence). V lost 6 bases to trimming and J lost 5 bases; unmatched junction nucleotides: 7. This CDR3 is 13 amino acids long. This chain's CDR3 is CSASEAGGDTQYF. The CDR3 DNA follows: TGCAGTGCCTCCGAGGCGGGAGGAGATACGCAGTATTTT.

This clonotype has at least ten counts. This chain joins TRBV29-1 and TRBJ2-3; D may be TRBD1 (6 bases). V lost 6 bases, J lost 6 bases, and 22 bases lay in between. Germline-derived CDR1 and CDR2 are SQVTM and ANQGSEA. The CDR3 runs to 15 residues. The CDR3 region has the DNA TGCAGCGTCCTTGCCTACACAGGGAGTAGGGATACGCAGTATTTT. This gives the protein CSVLAYTGSRDTQYF.

This clonotype was seen ten or more times. The J gene is TRBJ2-3, the V gene TRBV12-3 or TRBV12-4; perhaps TRBD2 as D (6 bases). The CDR3 extends over 19 amino acids. V gave up 6 bases and J gave up 6 bases, with 31 bases separating them. CDR3: CASSPPLSGPRGGADTQYF. CDR3 nucleotides: TGTGCCAGCAGCCCTCCCCTCAGCGGGCCCAGAGGTGGGGCGGATACGCAGTATTTT.

This clonotype has ten or more counts. The chain carries TRBV6-1 and TRBJ1-2; D perhaps matches TRBD1 (5 bases). The length of the CDR3 is 14 residues. In germline, CDR1 is MNHNS, CDR2 SASEGT. V lost 11 bases, J lost 4 bases, and 20 bases lay in between. The CDR3 loop is CAPGEGPRGYGYTF. The CDR3 nucleotides are TGTGCCCCTGGGGAGGGCCCAAGGGGCTATGGCTACACCTTC.

This clonotype appeared many times. J is TRBJ2-7 and V is TRBV7-9, with D possibly matching TRBD2 (6 bases). Germline V gene lookup returns CDR1 SEHNR and CDR2 FQNEAQ (reference sequence). Trimming took 5 bases from V and 3 from J, leaving 14 bases between them. The CDR3 has 14 amino acids. DNA for the CDR3: TGTGCCAGCAGCCTTTTGGGGAGGAGCTACGAGCAGTACTTC. As protein: CASSLLGRSYEQYF.

V gene TRBV7-9 combines with J gene TRBJ1-1, with a weak D call TRBD1 (5 bases). The CDR3 runs to 17 residues. V lost 2 bases to trimming and J lost 4 bases, with 20 bases between them. Germline V lookup: CDR1 SEHNR, CDR2 FQNEAQ (reference sequence). The CDR3 loop reads CASSLSMGGGVVTEAFF. CDR3 coding DNA: TGTGCCAGCAGCTTAAGCATGGGGGGAGGTGTTGTCACTGAAGCTTTCTTT.

Concerning this clonotype: The germline gene is not matched at one end of the junction; a read error may be the cause. The V gene is TRBV20-1, the J gene TRBJ2-7; D is possibly TRBD2 (6 bases). Germline assignment: CDR1 DFQATT and CDR2 SNEGSKA (reference sequence). The CDR3 has 14 residues. The CDR3 sequence is CSARTPGGSYKQYF. The CDR3 coding sequence is TGCAGTGCTAGGACACCCGGGGGATCCTACAAGCAGTACTTC.

This clonotype was recorded a few times. CDR3 nucleotides: TGTGCCAGCAGGGGCCAGGGGAGTCCCGGGGAGCTGTTTTTT. It codes for CASRGQGSPGELFF. The genes are TRBV25-1 and TRBJ2-2, with D possibly TRBD1 on 6 matching bases. The germline V and J ends were trimmed by 6 bases and 6 bases, with 14 bases remaining between them. Germline V gene sequence: CDR1 MGHDK, CDR2 SYGVNS. This CDR3 is 14 amino acids long.

The genes are TRBV7-9 and TRBJ1-2; 9 bases align to TRBD1. The CDR3 runs to 16 residues. Germline V gene sequence: CDR1 SEHNR, CDR2 FQNEAQ (reference sequence). With V trimmed by 7 bases and J by 2 bases, 11 bases remained unmatched. In DNA form, the CDR3 reads TGTGCCAGCAACCACATGGGACAGGGCCTAAACTATGGCTACACCTTC. This codes for CASNHMGQGLNYGYTF.

This clonotype has at least ten counts. The J gene is TRBJ2-5, the V gene TRBV6-1, with 8 positions matching TRBD2. CDR1 is MNHNS, CDR2 SASEGT, per germline. This CDR3 is 15 amino acids long. The trim removed 7 bases at V and 3 bases at J, leaving 10 bases unmatched. Here the CDR3 DNA reads TGTGCCAGCACCCCCCTGGCGGGAGGAAAAGAGACCCAGTACTTC. It encodes CASTPLAGGKETQYF.

In its sample, this clonotype was seen many times. This rearrangement joins TRBV7-8 to TRBJ2-2; D remains unclear. The germline CDR1 and CDR2 sequences are SGHVS and FQNEAQ. Deletions cut 2 bases from V and 3 bases from J, with 7 bases between. This CDR3 is 14 amino acids long. This CDR3 reads CASSLIRDTGELFF. DNA for the CDR3: TGTGCCAGCAGCTTAATCCGGGACACCGGGGAGCTGTTTTTT.